The T cell receptor beta chain described here comes from a study of identical twins. The junction had 9 bases not matched to a gene; V was cut back by 4 bases and J by 6 bases. The CDR3 is 15 amino acids. Germline-derived CDR1 and CDR2 are SGHTA and FQGNSA. TCRdb re-derived calls from the 5' RACE reads in MiXCR, one entry per CDR3 protein. Of roughly 260,000 distinct CDR3 sequences in the sample, about an eighth were seen once. The chain links TRBV7-2 to TRBJ2-5; 9 bases agree with TRBD1. The material sequenced was memory (CD45RO+) T cells sorted from blood. This TCR was sampled from a woman aged 18-29 years in good health. CDR3 region: CASSSSTGGSKTQYF. CDR3 bases: TGTGCCAGCAGCTCGTCCACAGGGGGCTCGAAGACCCAGTACTTC. Full variable domain (rest looked up from reference TRBV7-2 and TRBJ2-5): GAGVSQSPSNKVTEKGKDVELRCDPISGHTALYWYRQSLGQGLEFLIYFQGNSAPDKSGLPSDRFSAERTGGSVSTLTIQRTQQEDSAVYLCASSSSTGGSKTQYFGPGTRLLVL.